The 32 T cell receptor beta chains in this list originate from one sample, sequenced in a study of sequential checkpoint blockade in melanoma. Treatment defined: randomized to nivolumab then ipilimumab (arm A) or the reverse (arm B). Measured with immunoSEQ multiplex PCR; TCRdb has only the in-frame clones, and not every one. The sample contains thousands of clones, roughly 25% of which appear only once. Sequenced material: tumor tissue (inferred from file names), taken from a patient given nivolumab and ipilimumab in sequence. All receptors come from a human donor with melanoma.

In its sample, this clone was seen a few times. The chain joins TRBV28 to TRBJ1-5; 12 bases match TRBD1. This CDR3 region has 15 residues. From germline, CDR1 is MDHEN and CDR2 SYDVKM. V trimming: 3 bases; J trimming: 7 bases; junction bases outside the gene matches: 4. The CDR3 reads CASSLGGQGAQPQHF. The CDR3 DNA is TGTGCCAGCAGTTTGGGGGGACAGGGGGCCCAGCCCCAGCATTTT.

This clone was seen more than once but under ten times. CDR3 DNA: TGTGCCATCGGGACAGGGACCCCTTATGGCTACACCTTC. Translated: CAIGTGTPYGYTF. This chain joins TRBV6-8 and TRBJ1-2, with 9 nucleotides matching TRBD1. The V segment lost 10 bases and the J segment 5 bases; nucleotides outside the gene matches: 8. This CDR3 is 13 amino acids long. The germline gives CDR1 MNHGY, CDR2 SAAAGT.

This clone is labeled as medium-sized. The chain links TRBV11-3 to TRBJ2-3, with TRBD2 identical over 12 bases. Germline values: CDR1 SGHNT, CDR2 YENEEA. The CDR3 loop spans 15 amino acids. The V and J ends lost 7 bases and 2 bases, in that order; junction bases with no gene match: 4. In DNA, the CDR3 is TGTGCCAGCAACCCTAGCGGGGGGGCCACAGATACGCAGTATTTT. This sequence encodes CASNPSGGATDTQYF.

Sample share makes this clone medium-sized (0.01 to 0.1%). The chain couples TRBV4-1 to TRBJ1-4, with D possibly TRBD1 on 6 matching bases. This CDR3 comprises 14 residues. The germline V and J ends were trimmed by 4 bases and 3 bases, with 9 bases remaining between them. CDR1 and CDR2 (germline): MGHRA, YSYEKL. This chain's CDR3 is CASSPTGPNEKLFF. The CDR3 DNA reads as TGCGCCAGCAGCCCGACAGGCCCTAATGAAAAACTGTTTTTT.

This chain links TRBV11-3 with TRBJ2-7; 8 nucleotides line up with TRBD1. The CDR3 loop spans 15 amino acids. The V gene end was trimmed by 2 bases and the J gene end by 1 base; junction bases not matched to a gene: 4. The germline V gene has CDR1 SGHNT and CDR2 YENEEA. In DNA form, the CDR3 reads TGTGCCAGCAGCTTACGCGGGACAGGATCCTACGAGCAGTACTTC. Translating it yields CASSLRGTGSYEQYF.

The chain links TRBV14 to TRBJ2-5; D remains ambiguous. The CDR3 spans 13 residues. Per the germline V gene, CDR1 is SGHDN and CDR2 is FVKESK. V lost 4 bases and J 2 bases, leaving 8 bases between the germline ends. CDR3 protein: CASSRQLQETQYF. For the CDR3, the DNA is TGTGCCAGCAGCCGGCAGCTACAAGAGACCCAGTACTTC.

By proportion, this clone is medium-sized. The chain uses TRBV11-3 and TRBJ2-1; possibly TRBD1 for D (6 bases). The ends were cut back, 2 bases at V and 7 bases at J, with 15 bases in the middle. The CDR3 has 15 amino acids. The germline V gene encodes CDR1 SGHNT and CDR2 YENEEA. The CDR3 region has the DNA TGTGCCAGCAGCTTACAGGGGTTGGGTCCTAATGAGCAGTTCTTC. Residues: CASSLQGLGPNEQFF.

This clone has more than one count but fewer than ten. The chain uses TRBV9 and TRBJ2-7; D is ambiguous. CDR1 SGDLS and CDR2 YYNGEE come from the germline V gene. This CDR3 contains 15 residues. Between the trimmed V and J ends, which lost 0 bases and 5 bases, there was a span of 15 bases. The CDR3 sequence is CASSVEGSHTNEQYF. The CDR3 DNA is TGTGCCAGCAGCGTAGAGGGCAGCCATACCAACGAGCAGTACTTC.

The chain employs TRBV6-8 and TRBJ1-1; maybe TRBD1 (5 bases). The germline CDR1 and CDR2 sequences are MNHGY and SAAAGT. This CDR3 is 13 amino acids long. With 6 bases removed from V and 4 bases from J, the gap between germline ends came to 12 bases. DNA of the CDR3: TGTGCCAGCAGCGGCCCGGGACTCACTGAAGCTTTCTTT. Amino acid sequence: CASSGPGLTEAFF.

The chain links TRBV5-1 to TRBJ1-1; 10 bases are a match to TRBD1. The CDR3 is made up of 14 amino acids. Per germline, CDR1 SGHRS and CDR2 YFSETQ. The trim removed 3 bases at V and 3 bases at J, leaving 2 bases unmatched. The chain's CDR3 is CASSWTGGDTEAFF. CDR3 bases: TGCGCCAGCAGCTGGACAGGGGGAGACACTGAAGCTTTCTTT.

In its sample, this clone was seen a few times. The chain combines TRBV6-8 with TRBJ1-6; D is unclear. V gave up 8 bases and J gave up 2 bases, with 10 bases separating them. The germline gives CDR1 MNHGY, CDR2 SAAAGT. This CDR3 is built from 14 residues. DNA of the CDR3: TGTGCCAGCTCCCCAGGACCCTATAATTCACCCCTCCACTTT. Protein product: CASSPGPYNSPLHF.

This clone was detected only a few times. The chain couples TRBV6-8 to TRBJ1-5; D uncertain. The CDR3 length is 13 residues. Trimming took off 7 bases at V and 2 bases at J, with 9 bases between the two ends. Germline CDR1 and CDR2: MNHGY and SAAAGT. The CDR3 loop reads CASMVPGNQPQHF. DNA for the CDR3: TGTGCCAGCATGGTCCCCGGCAATCAGCCCCAGCATTTT.

This rearrangement joins TRBV6-8 to TRBJ1-1; weak D call: TRBD1 (5 bases). The CDR3 totals 17 residues. Per the germline V gene, CDR1 is MNHGY and CDR2 is SAAAGT. V was pared by 2 bases and J by 1 base, with 17 bases between. The chain's CDR3 is CASSYTLPGQGNTEAFF. The CDR3 coding sequence is TGTGCCAGCAGTTACACGCTTCCCGGACAAGGGAACACTGAAGCTTTCTTT.

This clone was observed a handful of times. The chain has TRBV11-3 and TRBJ2-1, with a possible D match to TRBD1 (6 bases). The CDR3 is made up of 14 amino acids. Germline loops: CDR1 SGHNT, CDR2 YENEEA. V was clipped by 5 bases and J by 6 bases, with 14 bases between them. The CDR3 loop reads CASSPSRGGNEQFF. As DNA, the CDR3 is TGTGCCAGCAGCCCCAGCCGAGGGGGCAATGAGCAGTTCTTC.

By sample fraction, this clone is medium-sized. The chain joins TRBV28 to TRBJ2-1; 10 positions match TRBD2. CDR3 length equals 15 residues. From germline, CDR1 is MDHEN and CDR2 SYDVKM. With V trimmed by 7 bases and J by 5 bases, 8 bases remained unmatched. CDR3 region: CASTPTAGGHNEQFF. The DNA for the CDR3 is TGTGCCAGCACGCCGACAGCGGGGGGGCACAATGAGCAGTTCTTC.

The CDR3 loop is CASSSTGSNQPQHF. Written as DNA, the CDR3 is TGCGCCAGCAGCTCTACGGGAAGCAATCAGCCCCAGCATTTT. The chain uses TRBV5-1 and TRBJ1-5; D unclear. Trimming stripped 3 bases from V and 1 base from J, with 8 bases between. This CDR3 region has 14 residues. Per germline, CDR1 SGHRS and CDR2 YFSETQ.

This clone was seen ten or more times. J is TRBJ2-3 and V is TRBV2; D is unresolved. Deletions cut 2 bases from V and 2 bases from J, with 11 bases between. Germline loops: CDR1 SNHLY, CDR2 FYNNEI. CDR3 size: 15 residues. For the CDR3, the DNA is TGTGCCAGCAGTGAATGGGCCCTACACACAGATACGCAGTATTTT. This sequence encodes CASSEWALHTDTQYF.

This clone was seen a handful of times. This chain connects TRBV28 to TRBJ2-2, with D possibly being TRBD2 (6 bases). The germline V gene has CDR1 MDHEN and CDR2 SYDVKM. CDR3 length equals 14 residues. Trimming shortened V by 5 bases and J by 8 bases, and 15 bases separated the two germline ends. The DNA for the CDR3 is TGTGCCAGCAGTCCCGTCGGGGAGGCAGGGGAGCTGTTTTTT. Translation: CASSPVGEAGELFF.

The chain couples TRBV30 to TRBJ1-3, with D perhaps matching TRBD1 (5 bases). Germline V gene sequence: CDR1 GTSNPN, CDR2 SVGIG (reference sequence). Trimming left V 0 bases short and J 6 bases short, with 21 bases between. This CDR3 has 17 residues. The CDR3 DNA follows: TGTGCCTGGAGTGTACGCGCTCGCCGGCTGGGGGAAAACACCATATATTTT. Translating gives CAWSVRARRLGENTIYF. Based on the CDR3 plus reference TRBV30 and TRBJ1-3, the full variable domain is SQTIHQWPATLVQPVGSPLSLECTVEGTSNPNLYWYRQAAGRGLQLLFYSVGIGQISSEVPQNLSASRPQDRQFILSSKKLLLSDSGFYLCAWSVRARRLGENTIYFGEGSWLTVV.

By share, this clone counts as medium-sized. V is TRBV9 and J is TRBJ2-2; 8 nucleotides line up with TRBD2. Germline trimming cut 3 bases from V and 7 bases from J; bases unmatched to any gene: 8. The CDR3 runs 15 residues. Germline assignment: CDR1 SGDLS and CDR2 YYNGEE. CDR3 amino acids: CASSAPGGWGGELFF. DNA of the CDR3: TGTGCCAGCAGCGCCCCGGGGGGGTGGGGCGGGGAGCTGTTTTTT.

This clone occurred a few times. This chain joins TRBV19 and TRBJ1-1; D might be TRBD1 (6 bases). This CDR3 spans 13 amino acids. Between the trimmed V and J ends, which lost 5 bases and 2 bases, there was a span of 9 bases. In germline, CDR1 is LNHDA, CDR2 SQIVND (reference sequence). The CDR3 DNA reads as TGTGCCAGTAGTTACAGGGATAACACTGAAGCTTTCTTT. It translates to CASSYRDNTEAFF.

This clone is medium-sized in the sample. The V call is TRBV11-3, the J call TRBJ2-5; D might be TRBD1 (5 bases). The CDR3 runs to 16 residues. Germline V gene sequence: CDR1 SGHNT, CDR2 YENEEA. Trimming removed 2 bases at V and 2 bases at J, with 15 bases between. For the CDR3, the DNA is TGTGCCAGCAGCTTAAGAGTGGACATCCTTCAAGAGACCCAGTACTTC. Its protein product is CASSLRVDILQETQYF.

By its share, this clone is medium-sized. The chain carries TRBV6-8 and TRBJ2-7, with D perhaps matching TRBD1 (5 bases). Trimming left V 0 bases short and J 2 bases short, with 20 bases between. The CDR3 runs to 18 residues. Germline-derived CDR1 and CDR2 are MNHGY and SAAAGT. The CDR3 spells CASSYSVTASPLTYEQYF. The CDR3 coding sequence is TGTGCCAGCAGTTACTCTGTGACAGCCTCACCCCTCACCTACGAGCAGTACTTC.

This clone occurred a few times. This chain uses TRBV6-8 with TRBJ2-7, with D uncertain. This CDR3 contains 12 residues. V shed 0 bases and J shed 7 bases, with 7 bases lying between them. The germline gives CDR1 MNHGY, CDR2 SAAAGT. The CDR3 spells CASSYSSREQYF. For the CDR3, the DNA is TGTGCCAGCAGTTACTCGTCTCGGGAGCAGTACTTC.

This clone was seen at least ten times. The rearrangement joins TRBV11-3 to TRBJ1-1, with D maybe TRBD1 (6 bases). The CDR3 contains 16 residues. V lost 6 bases to trimming and J lost 4 bases, with 21 bases between them. In germline, CDR1 is SGHNT, CDR2 YENEEA. CDR3 nucleotide sequence: TGTGCCAGCAGTCAAGGGGGGGGCCAAGGAGCCACTGAAGCTTTCTTT. Protein sequence: CASSQGGGQGATEAFF.

This clone ranks as medium-sized. The chain recombines TRBV11-3 with TRBJ1-6, with 8 positions matching TRBD1. In germline, CDR1 is SGHNT, CDR2 YENEEA. V gave up 6 bases and J gave up 10 bases; unmatched junction bases: 11. The CDR3 spans 15 residues. This CDR3 is CASRAARTGSSPLHF. For the CDR3, the DNA is TGTGCCAGCAGGGCGGCTCGGACAGGGTCCTCACCCCTCCACTTT.

This chain uses TRBV18 with TRBJ2-4; D ambiguous. The germline V gene encodes CDR1 KGHSH and CDR2 LQKENI. The CDR3 is 17 residues long. V was clipped by 6 bases and J by 0 bases, with 18 bases between them. This CDR3 is CASSLGPPALAKNIQYF. CDR3 DNA sequence: TGTGCCAGCTCCCTCGGACCGCCTGCTCTAGCCAAAAACATTCAGTACTTC.

By share of the sample, this clone is hyperexpanded (1% or more). The chain joins TRBV6-8 to TRBJ1-4; 7 nucleotides line up with TRBD1. After removal of 5 bases from V and 6 bases from J, the junction contained 6 bases not matched to a gene. The V gene's germline CDR1 is MNHGY and CDR2 SAAAGT. The CDR3 runs to 14 residues. CDR3 amino acids: CASSADREDEKLFF. CDR3 nucleotide sequence: TGTGCCAGCAGTGCAGACAGGGAGGATGAAAAACTGTTTTTT.

V is TRBV19 and J is TRBJ2-7; the D gene is possibly TRBD2 (7 bases). There are 17 residues in the CDR3. Germline lookup yields CDR1 LNHDA and CDR2 SQIVND (reference sequence). Trimming removed 7 bases at V and 3 bases at J, with 25 bases between. The CDR3: CASTEGGTTGRLYEQYF. CDR3 coding DNA: TGTGCCAGTACCGAGGGGGGGACAACAGGTCGTCTCTACGAGCAGTACTTC.

The chain recombines TRBV6-8 with TRBJ2-2; D is unclear. Germline V gives CDR1 MNHGY, CDR2 SAAAGT. CDR3 length: 15 residues. V lost 2 bases and J lost 1, with 8 bases in between. CDR3 sequence: CASSYGQENTGELFF. The CDR3, as DNA: TGTGCCAGCAGTTACGGGCAGGAGAACACCGGGGAGCTGTTTTTT.

This chain joins TRBV6-8 and TRBJ1-2; a weak D match, TRBD1 (6 bases). The CDR3 runs to 13 residues. Trimming cost V 2 bases and J 13 bases, with 17 bases left between them. From germline, CDR1 is MNHGY and CDR2 SAAAGT. Here the CDR3 reads CASSYESDSQGTF. For the CDR3, the DNA is TGTGCCAGCAGTTACGAATCGGACAGCCAGGGCACCTTC.

This chain connects TRBV11-3 to TRBJ2-7; 8 bases match TRBD1. Trimming took 1 base from V and 2 from J; bases not matched to a gene: 4. The CDR3 is 15 amino acids. The V gene's germline CDR1 is SGHNT and CDR2 YENEEA. The CDR3 DNA reads as TGTGCCAGCAGCTTAGGGACAGGGTCAGCCTACGAGCAGTACTTC. It codes for CASSLGTGSAYEQYF.